The rows below give T cell receptor beta chains drawn from one sample of a study of cytomegalovirus exposure and HLA in healthy donors. Profiled with immunoSEQ multiplex PCR; TCRdb holds only in-frame clones, not every one. The repertoire holds roughly 130,000 clones, with roughly 74% as singletons. Input material: PBMCs. These receptors originate from a woman in her fifties or sixties in good health and CMV-seropositive. Both conserved end residues are part of each CDR3. Fields, in order: D gene, clone size, V gene, J gene, CDR3 protein, CDR3 DNA. A D gene is named only where the DNA matches it firmly. Size values are once, few and many counts, or a class for expanded clones, and some rows have none.

.	.	TRBV6-1	TRBJ2-5	CASSAGKETQYF	TGTGCCAGCAGTGCGGGAAAAGAGACCCAGTACTTC
.	.	TRBV4-1	TRBJ2-5	CASSQAPKAGQSLRETQYF	TGCGCCAGCAGCCAAGCCCCGAAGGCTGGACAGTCCTTGAGGGAGACCCAGTACTTC
.	.	TRBV4-3	TRBJ1-4	CASSQDMGARGNEKLFF	TGCGCCAGCAGCCAAGATATGGGGGCCAGGGGTAATGAAAAACTGTTTTTT
.	.	TRBV19	TRBJ1-5	CATDGGQPQHF	TGTGCCACCGACGGGGGTCAGCCCCAGCATTTT
TRBD2	.	TRBV6-4	TRBJ2-1	CASSVSLAGSNEQFF	TGTGCCAGCAGTGTTTCACTAGCGGGGAGCAATGAGCAGTTCTTC
TRBD1	.	TRBV19	TRBJ1-6	CASTHWGQGRPGALHF	TGTGCCAGTACCCATTGGGGACAGGGGCGGCCCGGGGCTCTCCACTTT
TRBD1	.	TRBV29-1	TRBJ2-2	CSVGTGPELFF	TGCAGCGTTGGGACAGGCCCTGAGCTGTTTTTT
.	.	TRBV6-1	TRBJ1-5	CASSVQGNQPQHF	TGTGCCAGCAGTGTACAGGGAAACCAGCCCCAGCATTTT
.	.	TRBV30	TRBJ1-1	CAWSVGRDSCEAFF	TGTGCCTGGAGTGTCGGCAGGGATAGTTGCGAAGCTTTCTTT
.	.	TRBV14	TRBJ1-4	CASSQGDSATNEKLFF	TGTGCCAGCAGCCAAGGAGACAGTGCAACTAATGAAAAACTGTTTTTT
TRBD1	.	TRBV14	TRBJ2-6	CASSTTGTGANVLTF	TGTGCCAGCTCGACGACAGGGACTGGGGCCAACGTCCTGACTTTC
.	.	TRBV5-4	TRBJ1-1	CASSLGGGLAPGTEAFF	TGTGCCAGCAGCTTGGGTGGGGGCTTGGCGCCAGGCACTGAAGCTTTCTTT
TRBD2	.	TRBV4-3	TRBJ2-1	CASSQELGAGGLKQFF	TGCGCCAGCAGCCAAGAGTTGGGAGCGGGGGGGCTTAAGCAGTTCTTC
.	.	TRBV15	TRBJ1-4	CATSRGGGRQEKLFF	TGTGCCACCAGCAGAGGAGGCGGGCGGCAAGAAAAACTGTTTTTT
.	.	TRBV5-1	TRBJ2-1	CASNQQGNEQFF	TGCGCCAGCAACCAACAGGGCAATGAGCAGTTCTTC
TRBD1	once	TRBV5-6	TRBJ1-5	CASSLGTGGGQPQHF	TGTGCCAGCAGCTTGGGTACAGGGGGCGGCCAGCCCCAGCATTTT
TRBD2	.	TRBV5-8	TRBJ2-5	CASSPGTSGEEETQYF	TGTGCCAGCAGCCCCGGGACTAGCGGGGAGGAAGAGACCCAGTACTTC
.	.	TRBV11-3	TRBJ2-3	CASSSDRSGTQYF	TGTGCCAGCAGTTCGGACAGAAGTGGAACGCAGTATTTT
.	.	TRBV2	TRBJ1-5	CASRPPGDSQPQHF	TGTGCCAGCAGGCCGCCAGGGGATAGTCAGCCCCAGCATTTT
.	.	TRBV29-1	TRBJ1-1	CSVIPNGGNTEAFF	TGCAGCGTCATACCAAACGGGGGGAATACTGAAGCTTTCTTT
.	few	TRBV18	TRBJ2-2	CASSPDLGTGELFF	TGTGCCAGCTCACCCGATCTCGGCACCGGGGAGCTGTTTTTT
TRBD2	.	TRBV6-5	TRBJ2-7	CASSYSGRGGEQYF	TGTGCCAGCAGTTACTCGGGGAGGGGAGGCGAGCAGTACTTC
.	few	TRBV7-9	TRBJ2-5	CASRGLSETQYF	TGTGCCAGCAGGGGGCTTTCGGAGACCCAGTACTTC
.	.	TRBV9	TRBJ1-2	CASSEHNYGYTF	TGTGCCAGCAGCGAGCATAACTATGGCTACACCTTC
.	.	TRBV5-1	TRBJ2-7	CASSFGTGPYEQYF	TGCGCCAGCAGCTTTGGCACAGGTCCCTACGAGCAGTACTTC
.	.	TRBV1	TRBJ1-6	CTSSPLGHRRSPLHF	TGCACCAGCAGCCCATTGGGACACCGGCGTTCACCCCTCCACTTT
TRBD1	.	TRBV7-9	TRBJ2-1	CASRDRGIYNEQFF	TGTGCCAGCCGGGACAGGGGAATTTACAATGAGCAGTTCTTC
TRBD1	.	TRBV4-3	TRBJ2-1	CASSQDARTGARWDEQFF	TGCGCCAGCAGCCAAGATGCACGGACAGGGGCGCGTTGGGATGAGCAGTTCTTC
TRBD1	.	TRBV6-5	TRBJ2-5	CASSYSTRTGLKTQYF	TGTGCCAGCAGTTACTCTACTCGGACAGGGTTGAAGACCCAGTACTTC
TRBD1	.	TRBV5-4	TRBJ2-2	CASSPPGQGSVTGELFF	TGTGCCAGCAGCCCACCGGGACAGGGGAGTGTGACCGGGGAGCTGTTTTTT
.	.	TRBV6-5	TRBJ1-3	CASSVAGNTIYF	TGTGCCAGCAGTGTCGCTGGAAACACCATATATTTT
.	.	TRBV9	TRBJ2-5	CASSDPGRETQYF	TGTGCCAGCAGCGATCCGGGTCGGGAGACCCAGTACTTC
.	.	TRBV18	TRBJ1-2	CASSLLGPQGYTF	TGTGCCAGCTCTCTCCTGGGGCCACAGGGCTACACCTTC
TRBD1	.	TRBV10-2	TRBJ1-6	CASRQGVRSPLHF	TGCGCCAGCAGGCAGGGGGTTCGCTCACCCCTCCACTTT
TRBD2	.	TRBV19	TRBJ2-1	CASTLLAGGPNEQFF	TGTGCCAGTACCCTACTAGCGGGGGGGCCTAATGAGCAGTTCTTC
.	.	TRBV9	TRBJ1-3	CASSVAGYGNTIYF	TGTGCCAGCAGCGTGGCAGGGTACGGAAACACCATATATTTT
TRBD1	.	TRBV9	TRBJ2-1	CASSVGDRGLLGEQFF	TGTGCCAGCAGCGTAGGGGACAGGGGATTGTTAGGTGAGCAGTTCTTC
.	.	TRBV10-3	TRBJ1-1	CAISEVTTNTEAFF	TGTGCCATCAGCGAGGTGACAACTAACACTGAAGCTTTCTTT
TRBD1	.	TRBV11-2	TRBJ1-6	CASSTGTGSLHF	TGTGCCAGCAGCACCGGGACAGGCTCCCTCCACTTT
TRBD1	.	TRBV2	TRBJ1-5	CASENPGQGNQPQHF	TGTGCCAGCGAGAACCCGGGACAGGGGAATCAGCCCCAGCATTTT
TRBD1	.	TRBV19	TRBJ1-2	CASSIGFNRGGYTF	TGTGCCAGTAGTATAGGGTTCAACAGGGGAGGCTACACCTTC
.	.	TRBV7-2	TRBJ2-5	CASSRGRDMGETQYF	TGTGCCAGCAGCCGGGGCCGGGACATGGGCGAGACCCAGTACTTC
.	.	TRBV29-1	TRBJ1-2	CSVNHLGGERSGYTF	TGCAGCGTCAATCACCTCGGGGGAGAGCGGAGCGGCTACACCTTC
.	.	TRBV7-2	TRBJ1-1	CASSFQGMNTEAFF	TGTGCCAGCAGCTTCCAGGGCATGAACACTGAAGCTTTCTTT
TRBD2	.	TRBV27	TRBJ2-1	CASSLLGSGGANEQFF	TGTGCCAGCAGCCTCCTTGGTAGCGGGGGGGCCAATGAGCAGTTCTTC
.	.	TRBV30	TRBJ1-1	CAWRFRVRETEAFF	TGTGCCTGGAGGTTCCGGGTAAGAGAGACTGAAGCTTTCTTT
TRBD1	.	TRBV5-1	TRBJ1-5	CASSLGDRSSNQPQHF	TGCGCCAGCAGCTTGGGGGACAGGTCGAGCAATCAGCCCCAGCATTTT
TRBD1	.	TRBV19	TRBJ1-6	CASSDPGQEGINSPLHF	TGTGCCAGTAGTGACCCAGGACAGGAGGGAATTAATTCACCCCTCCACTTT
.	.	TRBV29-1	TRBJ2-1	CSVERDGEQFF	TGCAGCGTTGAGAGGGATGGTGAGCAGTTCTTC
.	few	TRBV15	TRBJ2-2	CATSLVNTGELFF	TGTGCCACCAGTCTAGTGAACACCGGGGAGCTGTTTTTT
.	.	TRBV6-5	TRBJ2-1	CASSYSGTASEQFF	TGTGCCAGCAGTTACTCGGGTACAGCATCTGAGCAGTTCTTC
.	.	TRBV6-6	TRBJ1-6	CASRPDSFGNSPLHF	TGTGCCAGCAGGCCCGACAGTTTCGGGAATTCACCCCTCCACTTT